Listed here are 2 T cell receptor beta chains from one sample, sequenced in a study of T-cell reconstitution after alpha-beta-depleted transplantation in children. Unique molecular identifiers were built into the TCRbeta library. Each CDR3 protein gets one entry after TCRdb re-called the PCR reads with MiXCR. This repertoire shows approximately 290,000 distinct CDR3 sequences, 11% found once; its top ten account for 23%. Sequences were derived from peripheral blood, sampled 180 days after TCRalphabeta/CD19-depleted stem cell transplant. These receptors were obtained from a male patient aged 2 to 10 who had a stem cell transplant for chronic granulomatous disease, so the T cells may come from the graft donor.

This clonotype showed up just a few times. The chain combines TRBV5-4 with TRBJ2-2, with D tentatively TRBD2 (6 bases). V was trimmed by 4 bases and J by 1 base, leaving 11 bases between them. The CDR3 totals 15 residues. Per germline, CDR1 SGHNT and CDR2 YYREEE (reference sequence). The CDR3 protein is CASSPGTLNTGELFF. The CDR3 coding sequence is TGTGCCAGCAGCCCCGGGACTTTGAACACCGGGGAGCTGTTTTTT.

This clonotype was seen many times. The genes are TRBV25-1 and TRBJ1-2, with 7 positions matching TRBD1. Germline V gene lookup returns CDR1 MGHDK and CDR2 SYGVNS. The CDR3 is 13 residues long. V was pared by 6 bases and J by 8 bases, with 9 bases of the junction left unmatched. The CDR3 loop reads CASRTGINGGYTF. The CDR3 DNA reads TGTGCCAGCAGGACAGGGATAAACGGAGGCTACACCTTC.